These 28 T cell receptor gamma chains were all obtained from the same sample, sequenced in a study of Vδ1+ human thymocytes. Overall study findings and caveats: In the thymus, TRG and TRD repertoires looked highly polyclonal with Gaussian CDR3 lengths.

Sequences come from RNA converted to cDNA by reverse transcription. CDR3 amplicons came from multiplex PCR with pooled V-gene forward and constant-region reverse primers. TCRdb reran clone calling via CATT on the multiplex PCR reads. The sample lists roughly 24,000 gamma-chain clones, about an eighth occurring once. These TCRs' antigens remain unknown. Specimen: Vdelta1+ gamma-delta thymocytes from the thymus. Subset in this sample: FACS-sorted CD3+ TCRalphabeta- TCRVdelta1+ TCRVdelta2- thymocytes. The source of these receptors is a child younger than two who had congenital heart surgery.

This clone was counted only a few times. This sample also contains other DNA sequences that code for the same CDR3. The chain links TRGV9 to TRGJ1 or TRGJ2. From germline, CDR1 is GITISATS and CDR2 ISYDGTV (reference sequence). The CDR3 contains 12 residues. The ends lost 1 base at V and 7 bases at J; junction bases unmatched: 4. The CDR3 reads CALWEVEYKKLF. CDR3 nucleotides: TGTGCCTTGTGGGAGGTTGAGTATAAGAAACTCTTT.

About this clone: The sample has other DNA sequences that encode this CDR3 too. The V gene is TRGV5, the J gene TRGJ1 or TRGJ2. This CDR3 contains 14 residues. Unmatched junction bases numbered 3, after V lost 1 base and J lost 0 bases. Germline CDR1 reads VINAFY; CDR2 reads YDVSNSKD. The CDR3, as DNA: TGTGCCACCTGGGACAGACCGAATTATTATAAGAAACTCTTT. The encoded protein is CATWDRPNYYKKLF.

This rearrangement joins TRGV8 to TRGJ1 or TRGJ2. V lost 2 bases, J lost 11 bases, and 3 bases stayed unmatched. Germline V lookup: CDR1 VENAVY, CDR2 YDSYNSRV. CDR3 size: 10 residues. The CDR3 sequence is CATWDNEKLF. In nucleotides, the CDR3 is TGTGCCACCTGGGATAATGAGAAACTCTTT.

The chain recombines TRGV9 with TRGJ1 or TRGJ2. CDR3 size: 14 residues. In germline, CDR1 is GITISATS, CDR2 ISYDGTV (reference sequence). V shed 2 bases and J 0 bases; nucleotides not matched to a gene: 4. CDR3 DNA sequence: TGTGCCTTGTGGGAGGAATTGAATTATTATAAGAAACTCTTT. Translating it yields CALWEELNYYKKLF.

This clone appeared a few times. The chain combines TRGV9 with TRGJ1 or TRGJ2. Germline V CDR1 and CDR2: GITISATS, ISYDGTV (reference sequence). J was trimmed by 1 base and V by 7 bases; bases with no gene match: 4. CDR3 length equals 12 residues. The CDR3 region has the DNA TGTGCCTTGTGCGCCAATTATTATAAGAAACTCTTT. This sequence encodes CALCANYYKKLF.

This clone showed up just a few times. The J gene is TRGJ1 or TRGJ2, the V gene TRGV5. The germline V gene has CDR1 VINAFY and CDR2 YDVSNSKD. Losses at the gene ends were 0 bases for V and 5 bases for J; bases not matched to a gene: 10. The CDR3 loop spans 15 amino acids. In DNA, the CDR3 is TGTGCCACCTGGGACAGGCGTTGGAAGGATTATAAGAAACTCTTT. Translated, it gives CATWDRRWKDYKKLF.

Notes on this clone: Other DNA sequences in this specimen translate into the identical CDR3. The chain employs TRGV4 and TRGJ1 or TRGJ2. This CDR3 comprises 13 residues. Germline CDR1 and CDR2: EGSTGY and YDSYTSSV. The junction had 4 bases not matched to a gene; V was cut back by 1 base and J by 4 bases. The CDR3 DNA follows: TGTGCCACCTGGGATGGCCCGTATTATAAGAAACTCTTT. Translating gives CATWDGPYYKKLF.

V and J are TRGV4 and TRGJ1 or TRGJ2. CDR3 size: 11 residues. Per germline, CDR1 EGSTGY and CDR2 YDSYTSSV. Unmatched junction bases numbered 10, after V lost 6 bases and J lost 11 bases. The CDR3 reads CATWKPDQKLF. CDR3 coding DNA: TGTGCCACCTGGAAGCCCGATCAGAAACTCTTT.

The chain combines TRGV3 with TRGJ1 or TRGJ2. Per the germline V gene, CDR1 is VTNTFY and CDR2 is YDVSTARD (reference sequence). This CDR3 comprises 14 residues. Germline trimming cut 0 bases from V and 4 bases from J; bases unmatched to any gene: 6. The CDR3 coding sequence is TGTGCCACCTGGGACAGGCGGGAGTATTATAAGAAACTCTTT. It translates to CATWDRREYYKKLF.

The V call is TRGV4, the J call TRGJP1. The CDR3 runs to 14 residues. In germline, CDR1 is EGSTGY, CDR2 YDSYTSSV. Trimming at V came to 5 bases and at J to 1 base, leaving 4 bases not matched to a gene. This CDR3 reads CATWVLTTGWFKIF. CDR3 DNA: TGTGCCACCTGGGTTCTTACCACTGGTTGGTTCAAGATATTT.

The rearrangement joins TRGV5 to TRGJP2. The CDR3 is 15 residues long. V lost 5 bases, J lost 6 bases, and 12 bases stayed unmatched. The V gene's germline CDR1 is VINAFY and CDR2 YDVSNSKD. CDR3 coding DNA: TGTGCCACCTGGGGCAGCCCAAGGGGTGATTGGATCAAGACGTTT. Amino acids: CATWGSPRGDWIKTF.

The rearrangement links TRGV4 to TRGJP2. CDR3 length: 13 residues. The V gene end was trimmed by 6 bases and the J gene end by 10 bases; junction bases not matched to a gene: 11. CDR1 is EGSTGY and CDR2 is YDSYTSSV in the germline V gene. CDR3 region: CATWTSLRWIKTF. In DNA form, the CDR3 reads TGTGCCACCTGGACATCATTACGTTGGATCAAGACGTTT.

The chain is built from TRGV5 and TRGJ1 or TRGJ2. CDR1 is VINAFY and CDR2 is YDVSNSKD in the germline V gene. The CDR3 contains 14 residues. V lost 0 bases, J lost 6 bases, and 8 bases stayed unmatched. DNA of the CDR3: TGTGCCACCTGGGACAGGCCGGGGGGTTATAAGAAACTCTTT. Amino acid sequence: CATWDRPGGYKKLF.

The J gene is TRGJ1 or TRGJ2, the V gene TRGV4. CDR3 length: 14 amino acids. Germline V lookup: CDR1 EGSTGY, CDR2 YDSYTSSV. V shed 0 bases, J shed 4 bases, and the junction held 6 bases outside the gene matches. CDR3 coding DNA: TGTGCCACCTGGGATGGGCTGGCGTATTATAAGAAACTCTTT. Amino acid sequence: CATWDGLAYYKKLF.

The rearrangement uses TRGV8 and TRGJP2. Germline V gene data show CDR1 as VENAVY and CDR2 as YDSYNSRV. V trimming: 3 bases; J trimming: 4 bases; junction bases outside the gene matches: 5. CDR3 length equals 14 residues. The CDR3 spells CATWDSDSDWIKTF. In nucleotides, the CDR3 is TGTGCCACCTGGGATTCTGATAGTGATTGGATCAAGACGTTT.

This clone was picked up a small number of times. V gene TRGV4 combines with J gene TRGJ1 or TRGJ2. V shed 0 bases, J shed 0 bases, and the junction held 14 bases outside the gene matches. This CDR3 region has 18 residues. Germline CDR1 and CDR2: EGSTGY and YDSYTSSV. CDR3 in amino acids: CATWDGIVPYSNYYKKLF. In nucleotides, the CDR3 is TGTGCCACCTGGGATGGGATCGTGCCCTACTCGAATTATTATAAGAAACTCTTT.

This clone was seen only a few times. The genes are TRGV4 and TRGJP2. Losses at the gene ends were 0 bases for V and 0 bases for J; bases not matched to a gene: 10. Germline values: CDR1 EGSTGY, CDR2 YDSYTSSV. The CDR3 extends over 18 amino acids. The CDR3 reads CATWDGNTRDSSDWIKTF. The DNA of the CDR3 is TGTGCCACCTGGGATGGGAATACCCGAGATAGTAGTGATTGGATCAAGACGTTT.

The chain combines TRGV2 with TRGJ1 or TRGJ2. The CDR3 runs to 15 residues. CDR1 and CDR2 from the germline V gene are EGSNGY and YDSYNSKV. V lost 6 bases and J lost 3; bases outside the gene matches: 14. CDR3 nucleotides: TGTGCCACCTGGAATGGGCCATTGGGTTATTATAAGAAACTCTTT. It translates to CATWNGPLGYYKKLF.

This clone was detected only a few times. The chain carries TRGV5 and TRGJ1 or TRGJ2. CDR1 is VINAFY and CDR2 is YDVSNSKD in the germline V gene. This CDR3 region has 16 residues. Trimming at V came to 3 bases and at J to 0 bases, leaving 11 bases not matched to a gene. In DNA form, the CDR3 reads TGTGCCACCTGGGACCGCCCTGCTCCGAATTATTATAAGAAACTCTTT. Translation gives CATWDRPAPNYYKKLF.

V usage is TRGV3 and J usage is TRGJ1 or TRGJ2. The CDR3 extends over 15 amino acids. J was trimmed by 6 bases and V by 0 bases; bases with no gene match: 11. From germline, CDR1 is VTNTFY and CDR2 YDVSTARD (reference sequence). CDR3 amino acids: CATWDRPRGAYKKLF. The CDR3 bases are TGTGCCACCTGGGACAGGCCGAGGGGGGCTTATAAGAAACTCTTT.

In its sample, this clone was seen a few times. This chain joins TRGV9 and TRGJ1 or TRGJ2. CDR1 is GITISATS, CDR2 ISYDGTV, per germline (reference sequence). Trimming cost V 0 bases and J 9 bases; bases outside gene matches: 8. CDR3 length equals 13 residues. CDR3 residues: CALWEVFPPKKLF. The CDR3 DNA follows: TGTGCCTTGTGGGAGGTGTTCCCTCCTAAGAAACTCTTT.

In this sample, this clone turned up a few times. This sequence joins TRGV8 and TRGJ1 or TRGJ2. Germline V gene sequence: CDR1 VENAVY, CDR2 YDSYNSRV. After removal of 6 bases from V and 2 bases from J, the junction contained 4 bases not matched to a gene. The CDR3 is 12 amino acids. The CDR3 DNA is TGTGCCACCTGGCCCTATTATTATAAGAAACTCTTT. This codes for CATWPYYYKKLF.

This clone was counted a few times. The same CDR3 is also encoded by other DNA sequences in this sample. The chain has TRGV4 and TRGJ1 or TRGJ2. Per the germline V gene, CDR1 is EGSTGY and CDR2 is YDSYTSSV. The V gene end was trimmed by 5 bases and the J gene end by 4 bases; junction bases not matched to a gene: 5. The CDR3 consists of 12 residues. This CDR3 is CATWAGYYKKLF. The CDR3 region has the DNA TGTGCCACCTGGGCAGGGTATTATAAGAAACTCTTT.

Only one count was recorded for this clone. The junction differs from germline at one of its ends, possibly a read error. The chain employs TRGV4 and TRGJ1 or TRGJ2. The CDR3 is 14 amino acids. Germline CDR1 and CDR2: EGSTGY and YDSYTSSV. The CDR3 nucleotides read TGTGCCACCTGGAATGGGGCCGAAGGATATAAGAAACTCTTT. As protein: CATWNGAEGYKKLF.

This chain connects TRGV9 to TRGJ1 or TRGJ2. The J segment lost 6 bases and the V segment lost 2 bases, leaving 7 bases of the junction unmatched. The CDR3 loop spans 13 amino acids. Germline lookup yields CDR1 GITISATS and CDR2 ISYDGTV (reference sequence). The CDR3 sequence is CALWEASRYKKLF. The CDR3 DNA is TGTGCCTTGTGGGAGGCGAGTCGTTATAAGAAACTCTTT.

The table lists this clone with a few counts. Distinct nucleotide sequences in the sample also encode this CDR3. The chain recombines TRGV4 with TRGJ1 or TRGJ2. Germline V CDR1 and CDR2: EGSTGY, YDSYTSSV. Trimming cost V 4 bases and J 1 base; bases outside gene matches: 4. CDR3 length: 13 amino acids. The CDR3 region has the DNA TGTGCCACCTGGGAGCCAAATTATTATAAGAAACTCTTT. Encoded protein: CATWEPNYYKKLF.

There are a few counts of this clone. The chain is built from TRGV8 and TRGJ1 or TRGJ2. V was pared by 0 bases and J by 6 bases, with 5 bases of the junction left unmatched. Per germline, CDR1 VENAVY and CDR2 YDSYNSRV. This CDR3 spans 13 amino acids. In nucleotides, the CDR3 is TGTGCCACCTGGGATAGGTGGGGTTATAAGAAACTCTTT. This gives the protein CATWDRWGYKKLF.

The table lists this clone with a count of one. This chain connects TRGV8 to TRGJP2. CDR3 size: 14 residues. CDR1 is VENAVY, CDR2 YDSYNSRV, per germline. J was trimmed by 1 base and V by 6 bases; bases with no gene match: 5. CDR3 nucleotide sequence: TGTGCCACCTGGTCCCCTAGTAGTGATTGGATCAAGACGTTT. This codes for CATWSPSSDWIKTF.